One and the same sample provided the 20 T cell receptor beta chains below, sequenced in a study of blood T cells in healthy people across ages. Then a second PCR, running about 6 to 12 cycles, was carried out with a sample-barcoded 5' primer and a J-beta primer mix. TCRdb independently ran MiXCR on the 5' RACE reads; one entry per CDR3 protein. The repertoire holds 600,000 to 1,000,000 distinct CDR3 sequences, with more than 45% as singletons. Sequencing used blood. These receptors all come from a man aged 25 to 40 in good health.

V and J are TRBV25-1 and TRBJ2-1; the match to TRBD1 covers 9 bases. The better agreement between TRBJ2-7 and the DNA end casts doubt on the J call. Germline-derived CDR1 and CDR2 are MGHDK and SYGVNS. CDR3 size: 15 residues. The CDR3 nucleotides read TGTGCCAGCAGTAAAAACAGGGGGCCCTACAATGAGCAGTACTTC. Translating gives CASSKNRGPYNEQYF.

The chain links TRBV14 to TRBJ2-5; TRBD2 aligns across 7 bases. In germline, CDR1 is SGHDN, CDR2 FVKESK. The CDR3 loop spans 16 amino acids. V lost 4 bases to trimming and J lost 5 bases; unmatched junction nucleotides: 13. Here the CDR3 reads CASSLLTTSLGETQYF. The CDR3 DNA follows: TGTGCCAGCAGCCTACTAACGACTAGCTTGGGGGAGACCCAGTACTTC.

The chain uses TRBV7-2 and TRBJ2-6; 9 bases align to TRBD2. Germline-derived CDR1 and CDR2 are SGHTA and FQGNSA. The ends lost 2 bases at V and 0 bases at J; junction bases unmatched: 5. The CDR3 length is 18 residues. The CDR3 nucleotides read TGTGCCAGCAGCTTACTAGCGGGGTTTATCTCTGGGGCCAACGTCCTGACTTTC. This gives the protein CASSLLAGFISGANVLTF.

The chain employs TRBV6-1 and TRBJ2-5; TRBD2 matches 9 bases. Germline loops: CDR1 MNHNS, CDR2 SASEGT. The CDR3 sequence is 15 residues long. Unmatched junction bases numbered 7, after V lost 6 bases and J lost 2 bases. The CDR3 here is CASRPTSGFQETQYF. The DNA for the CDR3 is TGTGCCAGCAGGCCGACTAGCGGATTTCAAGAGACCCAGTACTTC.

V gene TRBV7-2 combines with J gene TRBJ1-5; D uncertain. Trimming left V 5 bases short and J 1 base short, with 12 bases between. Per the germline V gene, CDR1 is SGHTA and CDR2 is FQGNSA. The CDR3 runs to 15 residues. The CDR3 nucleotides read TGTGCCAGCAGCGAGGTGGTATGGAGCAATCAGCCCCAGCATTTT. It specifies CASSEVVWSNQPQHF.

CDR3 in amino acids: CASSQESTAQYTF. The CDR3 nucleotides read TGTGCCAGCAGCCAAGAGTCTACAGCACAATACACCTTC. The gene calls are TRBV3-1 and TRBJ1-2; D unclear. The CDR3 covers 13 residues. Germline assignment: CDR1 LGHDT and CDR2 YNNKEL (reference sequence). V lost 0 bases to trimming and J lost 11 bases, with 13 bases between them.

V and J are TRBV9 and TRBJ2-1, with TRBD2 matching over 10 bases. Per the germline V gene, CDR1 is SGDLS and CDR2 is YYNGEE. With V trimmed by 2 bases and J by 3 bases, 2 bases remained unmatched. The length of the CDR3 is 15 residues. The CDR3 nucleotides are TGTGCCAGCAGCGTCGGGACTAGCGTCTACAATGAGCAGTTCTTC. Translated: CASSVGTSVYNEQFF.

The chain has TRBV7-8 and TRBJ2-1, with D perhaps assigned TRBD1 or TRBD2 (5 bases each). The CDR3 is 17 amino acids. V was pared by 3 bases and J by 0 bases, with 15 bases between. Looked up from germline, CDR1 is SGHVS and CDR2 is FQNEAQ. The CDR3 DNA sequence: TGTGCCAGCAGCTTCGCAACGGTGGGGGACTCCTACAATGAGCAGTTCTTC. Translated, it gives CASSFATVGDSYNEQFF.

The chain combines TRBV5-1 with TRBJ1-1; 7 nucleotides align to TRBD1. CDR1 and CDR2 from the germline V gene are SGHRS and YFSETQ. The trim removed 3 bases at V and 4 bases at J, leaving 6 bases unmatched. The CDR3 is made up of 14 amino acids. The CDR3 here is CASSWTGDSTEAFF. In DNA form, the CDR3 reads TGCGCCAGCAGCTGGACAGGAGACTCCACTGAAGCTTTCTTT.

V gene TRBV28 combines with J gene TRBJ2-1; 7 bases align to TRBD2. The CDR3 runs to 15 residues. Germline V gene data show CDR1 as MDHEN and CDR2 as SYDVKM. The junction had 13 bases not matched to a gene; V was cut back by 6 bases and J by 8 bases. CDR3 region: CASRNGLVSEYEQFF. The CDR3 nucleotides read TGTGCCAGCAGGAACGGACTAGTTTCGGAATATGAGCAGTTCTTC.

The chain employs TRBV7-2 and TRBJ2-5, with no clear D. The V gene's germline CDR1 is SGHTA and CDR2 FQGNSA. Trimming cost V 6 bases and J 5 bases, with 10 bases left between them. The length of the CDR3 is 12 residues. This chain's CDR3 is CASSVQIETQYF. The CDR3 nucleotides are TGTGCCAGCAGTGTACAGATCGAGACCCAGTACTTC.

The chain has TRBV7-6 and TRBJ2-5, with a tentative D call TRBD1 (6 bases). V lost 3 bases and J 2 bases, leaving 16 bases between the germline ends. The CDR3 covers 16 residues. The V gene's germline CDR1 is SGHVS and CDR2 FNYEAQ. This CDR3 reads CASSFAAWGPQETQYF. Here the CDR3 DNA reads TGTGCCAGCAGCTTCGCCGCGTGGGGGCCTCAAGAGACCCAGTACTTC.

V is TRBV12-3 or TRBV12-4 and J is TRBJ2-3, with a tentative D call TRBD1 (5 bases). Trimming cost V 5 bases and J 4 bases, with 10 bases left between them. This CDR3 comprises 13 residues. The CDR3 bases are TGTGCCAGCAGTGTCCAAGGGGCAGATACGCAGTATTTT. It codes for CASSVQGADTQYF.

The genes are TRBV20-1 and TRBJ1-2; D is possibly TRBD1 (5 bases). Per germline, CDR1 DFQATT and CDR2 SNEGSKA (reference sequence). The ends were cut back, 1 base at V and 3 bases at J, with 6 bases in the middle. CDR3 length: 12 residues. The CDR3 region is CSARVRDYGYTF. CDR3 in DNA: TGCAGTGCTAGAGTCAGGGACTATGGCTACACCTTC.

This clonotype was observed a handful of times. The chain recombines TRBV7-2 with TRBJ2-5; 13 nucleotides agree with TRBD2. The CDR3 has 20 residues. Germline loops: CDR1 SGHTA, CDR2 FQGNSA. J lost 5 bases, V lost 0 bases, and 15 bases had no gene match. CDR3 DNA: TGTGCCAGCAGCTTAGCGACTAGCGGGAGGAAGGAAAGGCCCCTGGAGACCCAGTACTTC. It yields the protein CASSLATSGRKERPLETQYF.

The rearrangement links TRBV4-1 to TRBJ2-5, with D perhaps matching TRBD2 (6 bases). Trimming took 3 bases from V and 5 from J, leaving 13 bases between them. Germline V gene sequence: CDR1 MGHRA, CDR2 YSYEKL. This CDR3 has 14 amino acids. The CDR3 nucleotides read TGCGCCAGCAGCCACCGACTAGTCCTGGAGACCCAGTACTTC. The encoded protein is CASSHRLVLETQYF.

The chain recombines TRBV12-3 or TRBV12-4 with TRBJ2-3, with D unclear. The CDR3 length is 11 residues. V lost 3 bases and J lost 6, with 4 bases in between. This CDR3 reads CASSFDDTQYF. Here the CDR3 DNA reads TGTGCCAGCAGTTTTGACGATACGCAGTATTTT.

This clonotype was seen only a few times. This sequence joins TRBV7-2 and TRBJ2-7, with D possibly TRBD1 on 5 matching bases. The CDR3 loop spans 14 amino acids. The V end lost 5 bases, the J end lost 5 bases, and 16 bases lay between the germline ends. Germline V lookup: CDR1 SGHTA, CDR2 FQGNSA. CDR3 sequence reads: CASSLAGSSNEQYF. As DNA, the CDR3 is TGTGCCAGCAGCCTTGCAGGGTCAAGCAACGAGCAGTACTTC.

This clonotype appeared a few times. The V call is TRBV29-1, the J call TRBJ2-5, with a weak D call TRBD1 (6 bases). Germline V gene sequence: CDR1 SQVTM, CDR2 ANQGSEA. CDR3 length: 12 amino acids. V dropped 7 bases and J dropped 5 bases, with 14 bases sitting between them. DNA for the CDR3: TGCAGCGCTGGGGGCGCTTGGGAGACCCAGTACTTC. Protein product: CSAGGAWETQYF. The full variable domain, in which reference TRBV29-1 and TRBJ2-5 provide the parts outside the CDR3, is SAVISQKPSRDICQRGTSLTIQCQVDSQVTMMFWYRQQPGQSLTLIATANQGSEATYESGFVIDKFPISRPNLTFSTLTVSNMSPEDSSIYLCSAGGAWETQYFGPGTRLLVL.

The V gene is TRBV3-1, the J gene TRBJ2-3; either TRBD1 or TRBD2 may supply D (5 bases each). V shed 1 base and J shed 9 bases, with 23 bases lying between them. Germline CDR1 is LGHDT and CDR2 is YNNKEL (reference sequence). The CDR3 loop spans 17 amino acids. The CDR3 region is CASSQGYSGRPHVTQYF. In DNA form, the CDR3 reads TGTGCCAGCAGCCAAGGGTACTCGGGGCGGCCCCACGTGACGCAGTATTTT.